The source of this T cell receptor (beta chain) is a study of T-cell memory formation after mild COVID-19. The germline CDR1 and CDR2 sequences are SGHVT and SQSDAQ. V lost 4 bases, J lost 3 bases, and 13 bases lay in between. The CDR3 runs 14 residues. MiXCR, applied by TCRdb to the 5' RACE reads, yields one record per CDR3 protein. The repertoire holds some 410,000 distinct CDR3 sequences, with under 25% as singletons. This TCR was recovered from an adult woman who had mild COVID-19 (a few samples of this study predate the infection). Cell type and time point are not known. The sequenced sample consisted of PBMCs or a T cell subset sorted from them (not recorded which). V gene TRBV7-4 combines with J gene TRBJ2-7; TRBD1 is a possible D gene (6 bases). The CDR3 region has the DNA TGTGCCAGCAGCTATGACAGGAATGACTACGAGCAGTACTTC. Protein sequence: CASSYDRNDYEQYF.